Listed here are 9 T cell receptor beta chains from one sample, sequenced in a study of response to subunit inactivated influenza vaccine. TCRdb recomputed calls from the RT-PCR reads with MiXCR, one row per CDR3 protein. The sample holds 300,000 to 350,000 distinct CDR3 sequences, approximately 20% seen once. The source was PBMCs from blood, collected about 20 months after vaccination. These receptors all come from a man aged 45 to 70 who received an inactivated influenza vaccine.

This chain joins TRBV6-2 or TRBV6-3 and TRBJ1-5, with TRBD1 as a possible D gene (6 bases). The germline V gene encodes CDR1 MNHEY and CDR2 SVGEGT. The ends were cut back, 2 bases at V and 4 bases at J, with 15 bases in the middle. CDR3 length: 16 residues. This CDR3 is CASSYHGQSRNQPQHF. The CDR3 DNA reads TGTGCCAGCAGTTACCACGGACAGTCCCGGAATCAGCCCCAGCATTTT.

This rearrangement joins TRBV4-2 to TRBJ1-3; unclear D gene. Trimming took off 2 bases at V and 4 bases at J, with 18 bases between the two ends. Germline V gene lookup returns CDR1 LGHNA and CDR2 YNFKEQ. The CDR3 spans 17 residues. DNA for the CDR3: TGTGCCAGCAGCCAACCGACCCTTGGCGCGAACGGAAACACCATATATTTT. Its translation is CASSQPTLGANGNTIYF.

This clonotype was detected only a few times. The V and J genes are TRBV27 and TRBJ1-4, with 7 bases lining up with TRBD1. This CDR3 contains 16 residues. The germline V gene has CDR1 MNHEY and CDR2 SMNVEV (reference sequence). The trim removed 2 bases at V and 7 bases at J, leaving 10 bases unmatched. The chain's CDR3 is CASSLTRQGSIEKLFF. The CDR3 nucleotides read TGTGCCAGCAGTTTAACTAGACAGGGAAGCATTGAAAAACTGTTTTTT.

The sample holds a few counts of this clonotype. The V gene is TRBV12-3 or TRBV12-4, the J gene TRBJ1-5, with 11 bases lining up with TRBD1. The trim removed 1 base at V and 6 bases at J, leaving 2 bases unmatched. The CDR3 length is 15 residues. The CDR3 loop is CASSLGTGGFQPQHF. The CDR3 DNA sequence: TGTGCCAGCAGTTTAGGGACAGGGGGCTTTCAGCCCCAGCATTTT.

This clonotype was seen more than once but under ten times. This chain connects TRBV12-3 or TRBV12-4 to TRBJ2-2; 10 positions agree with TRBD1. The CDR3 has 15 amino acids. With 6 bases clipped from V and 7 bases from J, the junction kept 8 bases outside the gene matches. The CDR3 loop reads CASSFDRGRIGELFF. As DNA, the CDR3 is TGTGCCAGCAGCTTTGACAGGGGGCGCATCGGGGAGCTGTTTTTT.

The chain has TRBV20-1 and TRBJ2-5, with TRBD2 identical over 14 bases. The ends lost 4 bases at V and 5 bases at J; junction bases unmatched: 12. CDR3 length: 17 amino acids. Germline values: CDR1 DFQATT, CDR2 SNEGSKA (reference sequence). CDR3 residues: CSANTGTSGGMGETQYF. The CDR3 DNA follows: TGCAGTGCTAACACTGGGACTAGCGGGGGCATGGGGGAGACCCAGTACTTC.

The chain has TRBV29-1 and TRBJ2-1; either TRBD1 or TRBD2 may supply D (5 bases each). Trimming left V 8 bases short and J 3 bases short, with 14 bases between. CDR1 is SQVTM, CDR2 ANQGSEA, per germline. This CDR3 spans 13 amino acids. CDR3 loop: CSHSQGDYNEQFF. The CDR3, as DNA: TGCAGCCATTCGCAGGGAGACTACAATGAGCAGTTCTTC.

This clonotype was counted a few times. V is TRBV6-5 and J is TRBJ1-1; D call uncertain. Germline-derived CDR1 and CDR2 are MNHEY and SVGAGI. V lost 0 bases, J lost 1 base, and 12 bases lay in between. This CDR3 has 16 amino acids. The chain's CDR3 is CASSYSSVTSNTEAFF. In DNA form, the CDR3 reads TGTGCCAGCAGTTACTCGAGCGTGACATCGAACACTGAAGCTTTCTTT.

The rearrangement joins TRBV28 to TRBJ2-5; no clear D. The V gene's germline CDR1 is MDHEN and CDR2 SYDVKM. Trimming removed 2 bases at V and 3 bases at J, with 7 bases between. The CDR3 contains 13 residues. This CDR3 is CASSLPGKETQYF. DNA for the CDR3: TGTGCCAGCAGTTTACCTGGGAAAGAGACCCAGTACTTC. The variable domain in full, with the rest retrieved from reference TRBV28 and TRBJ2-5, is DVKVTQSSRYLVKRTGEKVFLECVQDMDHENMFWYRQDPGLGLRLIYFSYDVKMKEKGDIPEGYSVSREKKERFSLILESASTNQTSMYLCASSLPGKETQYFGPGTRLLVL.